This T cell receptor (beta chain) is drawn from a study of technical replicates of blood from four donors. This CDR3 contains 14 residues. V was clipped by 4 bases and J by 4 bases; unmatched bases: 4. Germline values: CDR1 SGHDN, CDR2 FVKESK. Profiling relied on immunoSEQ multiplex PCR, and the TCRdb table lists in-frame clones only, not all of them. The sample contains about 100,000 clones, 90% to 97% of which appear only once. The sample was T cells isolated from PBMCs. This receptor was taken from a human donor in good health. The genes are TRBV14 and TRBJ1-2; 9 bases align to TRBD1. The CDR3 DNA reads as TGTGCCAGCAGCCCCGGGACAGGGTTCTATGGCTACACCTTC. Translated, it gives CASSPGTGFYGYTF.